This TCR beta chain was sequenced during a study of cytomegalovirus exposure and HLA in healthy donors. Study outcomes and limitations: Across donors, presence/absence analyses took sequencing depth to be roughly uniform. In a later analysis, donors in an Asian-associated ancestry cluster reportedly had fewer N-insertions in productive TCRs than the cohort mean.

Primers: 60 Vbeta forward and 13 Jbeta reverse. Per the original data handling: It was a later analysis that counted tens of millions of unique TCR beta chains, of which around 11 million were shared. Here immunoSEQ multiplex PCR was the method, and the copy in TCRdb shows in-frame clones only, minus some. Clone size and the V and J calls come from that table; the DNA yielded D and trimming. The sample records 110,000 or so clones, 60% to 80% being singletons. At the time of sampling, donors were nominally healthy, though unrecorded immune exposures were likely. As regards this clone: Antigen specificity is unknown.

Specimen: PBMCs. The sequence derives from a man aged 50-59 years in good health and CMV-seropositive.

This CDR3 is CAISEFRGSGYNEQFF. For the CDR3, the DNA is TGTGCCATCAGTGAGTTCCGGGGGAGCGGTTACAATGAGCAGTTCTTC. The chain is built from TRBV10-3 and TRBJ2-1, with a possible D match to TRBD2 (6 bases). The CDR3 sequence is 16 residues long. Trimming took off 1 base at V and 4 bases at J, with 14 bases between the two ends. Germline V lookup: CDR1 ENHRY, CDR2 SYGVKD.